These 7 T cell receptor beta chains were sequenced from one sample in a study of control samples from healthy donors and cancer patients. Assay used: immunoSEQ multiplex PCR; TCRdb lists only in-frame clones, some missing. The data show over 150,000 clones, under 96% seen once. Sequenced sample: blood. The receptors stem from a woman aged 25 to 39 in good health.

The chain uses TRBV7-9 and TRBJ2-7; possible D gene TRBD1, 5 bases. The V gene lost 5 bases and the J gene lost 1 base, with 9 bases spanning the gap. This CDR3 is built from 13 residues. Germline CDR1 reads SEHNR; CDR2 reads FQNEAQ (reference sequence). The chain's CDR3 is CASSQDRSYEQYF. The CDR3 nucleotides read TGTGCCAGCAGCCAAGACAGATCCTACGAGCAGTACTTC.

This clone was observed a single time. The J gene is TRBJ1-3, the V gene TRBV4-1; 7 positions match TRBD1. Germline CDR1 and CDR2: MGHRA and YSYEKL. With 5 bases clipped from V and 0 bases from J, the junction kept 10 bases outside the gene matches. The CDR3 totals 17 residues. The CDR3, as DNA: TGCGCCAGCAGCAGACCGGGACAGCGAGACTCTGGAAACACCATATATTTT. Its translation is CASSRPGQRDSGNTIYF.

V and J are TRBV2 and TRBJ2-1; D possibly corresponds to TRBD1 (6 bases). CDR3 size: 11 residues. The V gene lost 5 bases and the J gene lost 12 bases, with 11 bases spanning the gap. The germline gives CDR1 SNHLY, CDR2 FYNNEI. For the CDR3, the DNA is TGTGCCAGCAGTAGACAGGTTTCGCAGTTCTTC. The encoded protein is CASSRQVSQFF.

V gene TRBV4-1 combines with J gene TRBJ2-2, with D perhaps TRBD1 or TRBD2 (6 bases each). The CDR3 has 16 amino acids. The germline V and J ends were trimmed by 5 bases and 3 bases, with 16 bases remaining between them. The germline V gene has CDR1 MGHRA and CDR2 YSYEKL. The DNA of the CDR3 is TGCGCCAGCAGCGGAGGGTACAGGGCCCACACCGGGGAGCTGTTTTTT. Translated, it gives CASSGGYRAHTGELFF.

The CDR3 loop is CACGTADNEKLFF. CDR3 nucleotide sequence: TGTGCCTGCGGGACAGCCGATAATGAAAAACTGTTTTTT. V is TRBV30 and J is TRBJ1-4; TRBD1 aligns across 7 bases. The CDR3 contains 13 residues. Trimming cost V 6 bases and J 4 bases; bases outside gene matches: 5. Germline CDR1 is GTSNPN and CDR2 is SVGIG (reference sequence). Together with reference TRBV30 and TRBJ1-4, the CDR3 gives the full variable domain: SQTIHQWPATLVQPVGSPLSLECTVEGTSNPNLYWYRQAAGRGLQLLFYSVGIGQISSEVPQNLSASRPQDRQFILSSKKLLLSDSGFYLCACGTADNEKLFFGSGTQLSVL.

This rearrangement joins TRBV9 to TRBJ2-1, with 7 bases lining up with TRBD2. From germline, CDR1 is SGDLS and CDR2 YYNGEE. CDR3 length: 15 amino acids. After removal of 5 bases from V and 9 bases from J, the junction contained 14 bases not matched to a gene. The CDR3 DNA follows: TGTGCCAGCAGTCCCGGGGGGAGGGCCCTCGCTGAGCAGTTCTTC. It is translated as CASSPGGRALAEQFF.

The DNA of the CDR3 is TGTGCCAGCAGCCTCTTAGAGCCCCAGCATTTT. Translated, it gives CASSLLEPQHF. The rearrangement uses TRBV6-5 and TRBJ1-5; unclear D gene. The length of the CDR3 is 11 residues. Per the germline V gene, CDR1 is MNHEY and CDR2 is SVGAGI. Trimming took 6 bases from V and 8 from J, leaving 8 bases between them.